One and the same sample provided the 3 T cell receptor beta chains below, sequenced in a study of blood T cell repertoires in COVID-19. The assay was immunoSEQ multiplex PCR, and TCRdb's table has in-frame clones only and misses some. The data contain under 200,000 clones, 79% of them singletons. Input material: peripheral blood. These receptors all stem from a woman aged 55-69 years with COVID-19, enrolled during active disease.

V gene TRBV19 combines with J gene TRBJ1-1; a weak D match, TRBD1 (5 bases). Germline V gene sequence: CDR1 LNHDA, CDR2 SQIVND (reference sequence). V gave up 6 bases and J gave up 4 bases, with 24 bases separating them. This CDR3 comprises 17 residues. The CDR3 loop is CASSPRQGREWGTEAFF. The CDR3 bases are TGTGCCAGTAGCCCCCGGCAGGGAAGGGAATGGGGCACTGAAGCTTTCTTT.

The chain is built from TRBV9 and TRBJ1-4; the match to TRBD1 covers 7 bases. Losses at the gene ends were 4 bases for V and 3 bases for J; bases not matched to a gene: 6. CDR1 and CDR2 (germline): SGDLS, YYNGEE. The CDR3 extends over 15 amino acids. The CDR3 region is CASSLWDSPNEKLFF. The CDR3 coding sequence is TGTGCCAGCAGCTTATGGGACAGCCCTAATGAAAAACTGTTTTTT.

The chain is built from TRBV19 and TRBJ2-1, with 9 bases matching TRBD2. This CDR3 spans 17 amino acids. CDR1 LNHDA and CDR2 SQIVND come from the germline V gene (reference sequence). The ends lost 3 bases at V and 3 bases at J; junction bases unmatched: 9. Here the CDR3 DNA reads TGTGCCAGTAGTATTCGTAGGGCTAGCGGGATCTACAATGAGCAGTTCTTC. Protein sequence: CASSIRRASGIYNEQFF.